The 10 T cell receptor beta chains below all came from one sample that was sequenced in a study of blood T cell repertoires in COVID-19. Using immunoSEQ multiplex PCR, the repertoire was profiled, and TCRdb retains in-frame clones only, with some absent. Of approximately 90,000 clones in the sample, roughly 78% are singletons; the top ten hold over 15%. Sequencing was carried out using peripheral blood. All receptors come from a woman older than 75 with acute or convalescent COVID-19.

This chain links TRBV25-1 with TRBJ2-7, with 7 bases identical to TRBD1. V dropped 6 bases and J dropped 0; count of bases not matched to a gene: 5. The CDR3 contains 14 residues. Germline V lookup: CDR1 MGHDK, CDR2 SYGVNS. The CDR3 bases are TGTGCCAGCAGAAGACAGGGCTTCTCCTACGAGCAGTACTTC. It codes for CASRRQGFSYEQYF.

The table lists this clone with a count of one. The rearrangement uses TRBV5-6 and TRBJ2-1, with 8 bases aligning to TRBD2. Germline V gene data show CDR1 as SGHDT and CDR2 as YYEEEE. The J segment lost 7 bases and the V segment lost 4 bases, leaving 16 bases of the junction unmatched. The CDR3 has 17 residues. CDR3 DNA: TGTGCCAGCAGCGACTTAACTAGCGGTAGAAGATTAAATGAGCAGTTCTTC. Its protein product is CASSDLTSGRRLNEQFF.

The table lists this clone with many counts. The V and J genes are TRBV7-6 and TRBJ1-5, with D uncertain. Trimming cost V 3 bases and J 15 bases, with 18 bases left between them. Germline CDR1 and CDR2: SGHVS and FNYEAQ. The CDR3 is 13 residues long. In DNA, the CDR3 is TGTGCCAGCAGCTTGGGTACGAGGCGGGGTTGGCATTTT. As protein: CASSLGTRRGWHF.

CDR3 DNA: TGTGCCAGCAGCCAAGGGGCCGGGACTAGCGTCGAGACCCAGTACTTC. It translates to CASSQGAGTSVETQYF. The gene calls are TRBV14 and TRBJ2-5, with 10 bases lining up with TRBD2. Trimming removed 1 base from V and 5 bases from J; junction bases left unmatched: 7. Germline-derived CDR1 and CDR2 are SGHDN and FVKESK. There are 16 residues in the CDR3.

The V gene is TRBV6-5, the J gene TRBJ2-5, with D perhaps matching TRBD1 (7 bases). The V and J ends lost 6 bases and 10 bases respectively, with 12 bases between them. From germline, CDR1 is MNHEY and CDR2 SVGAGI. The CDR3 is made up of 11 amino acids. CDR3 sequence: CASSPGGIQYF. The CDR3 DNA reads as TGTGCCAGCAGCCCAGGGGGGATCCAGTACTTC.

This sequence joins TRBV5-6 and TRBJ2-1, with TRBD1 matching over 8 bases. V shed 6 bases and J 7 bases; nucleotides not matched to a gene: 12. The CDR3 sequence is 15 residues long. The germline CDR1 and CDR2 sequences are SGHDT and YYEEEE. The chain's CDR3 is CASTSLGQGSNEQFF. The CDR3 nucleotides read TGTGCCAGCACCTCCTTAGGACAGGGATCGAATGAGCAGTTCTTC.

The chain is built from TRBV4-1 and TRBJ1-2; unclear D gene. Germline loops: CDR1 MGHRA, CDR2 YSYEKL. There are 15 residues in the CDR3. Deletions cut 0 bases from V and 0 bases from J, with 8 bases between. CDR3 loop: CASSQDGRANYGYTF. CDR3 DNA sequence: TGCGCCAGCAGCCAAGATGGGAGAGCTAACTATGGCTACACCTTC.

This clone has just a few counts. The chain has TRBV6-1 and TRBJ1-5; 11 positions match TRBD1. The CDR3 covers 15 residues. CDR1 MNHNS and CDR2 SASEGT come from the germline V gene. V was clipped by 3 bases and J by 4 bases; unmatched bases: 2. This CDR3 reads CASSEDRGLNQPQHF. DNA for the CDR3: TGTGCCAGCAGTGAGGACAGGGGGCTTAATCAGCCCCAGCATTTT.

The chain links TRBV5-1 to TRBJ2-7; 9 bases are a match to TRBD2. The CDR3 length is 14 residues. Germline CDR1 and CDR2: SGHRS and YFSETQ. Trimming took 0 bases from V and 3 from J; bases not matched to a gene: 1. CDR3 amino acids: CASSLASGVYEQYF. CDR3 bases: TGCGCCAGCAGCTTGGCTAGCGGGGTCTACGAGCAGTACTTC.

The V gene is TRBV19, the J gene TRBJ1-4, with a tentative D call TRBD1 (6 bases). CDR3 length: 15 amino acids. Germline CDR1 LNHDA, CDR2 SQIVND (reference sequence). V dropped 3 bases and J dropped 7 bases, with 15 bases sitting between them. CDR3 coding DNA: TGTGCCAGTAGTATGGCGTTACAGGGCGTTGAAAAACTGTTTTTT. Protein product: CASSMALQGVEKLFF.